Given below is one T cell receptor beta chain in context. What this receptor recognizes is not known. Base qualities are not provided; no much larger clone lies one nucleotide away. Genomic DNA was extracted from sorted cells for sequencing of the TCRbeta CDR3 region. TCRbeta CDR3 regions were sequenced using the immunoSEQ Assay. As stored in TCRdb, this immuneACCESS dataset retains in-frame rearrangements with V and J assigned. A fraction of the clones does not appear; measured against another copy, unresolved V genes explain less than half of the discrepancy, and the remainder lacks a known reason. This sample has about 20,000 clones in its table, and 83% of those were observed once. Around 20% of the sample lies in the top ten. Reading from cysteine to phenylalanine, the CDR3 counts 11 amino acids. Kept here is only the CDR3 DNA, which spans 33 bases and is read in frame from base 1. V is cut by 6 bases and J by 5 bases, and the space between the germline ends is 8 bases. Looking up the germline V gene yields CDR1 MNHEY and CDR2 SVGAGI.

Patients with autoimmune disease history or receiving systemic immunosuppression were excluded from the trial. Peripheral blood for TCR sequencing was collected from all dose cohorts at baseline, on cycle 4 day 1, and on cycle 7 day 1. The samples were drawn from a first-in-human, open-label, multicenter phase I dose-escalation trial of ivuxolimab. Adults with locally advanced or metastatic melanoma, renal cell, hepatocellular, or head and neck squamous cell carcinoma were enrolled in the trial. Before TCR sequencing, CD4+ T cells and CD8+ T cells were sorted from peripheral blood as separate populations. This sample stems from a study of OX40 agonist ivuxolimab in advanced cancers. Context from the whole study: Ivuxolimab was a fully human IgG2 agonistic monoclonal antibody targeting the costimulatory receptor OX40 (CD134). Intravenous ivuxolimab was administered to patients every 2 weeks at six dose levels: 0.01, 0.1, 0.3, 1.5, 3 and 10 mg/kg. Of the approximately 50 patients in dose escalation, about 19 had hepatocellular carcinoma, approximately 15 had melanoma, 9 had renal cell carcinoma and 9 had head and neck cancer. A male proportion of 70% to 90% and a mean age of around 60 years, ranging from about 20 to 80, were recorded for the dose-escalation cohort. Prior anti-PD-1, anti-PD-L1 or anti-CTLA-4 therapy was permitted, and 35% to 40% of dose-escalation patients had received checkpoint inhibitors. Partial responses occurred in three dose-escalation patients, of whom one had hepatocellular carcinoma and two had cutaneous melanoma. Peripheral TCRbeta sequencing was intended to test whether TCR sequence diversity was altered and clonal T-cell expansion was caused by ivuxolimab. The paper reports the monotherapy dose-escalation portion (N of about 52 patients) of the phase I ivuxolimab trial. The paper as a whole reports these results and caveats: Low levels of normalized T-cell clonal expansion were also shown by some nonresponding patients. In partial responders in the 0.1-3.0 mg/kg groups, normalized peripheral clonal expansion was found to be among the lowest, especially among CD8+ T cells. Antigen specificity was not determined for the clonally expanded peripheral T cells. Clonal expansion of both CD4+ and CD8+ blood T cells was observed from baseline to week 6 at doses 0.1 to 3.0 mg/kg. After ivuxolimab, expanded clones were on average more numerous among CD8+ T cells than among CD4+ T cells.

The sample consisted of CD4+ or CD8+ T cells sorted from blood, taken in a trial of the OX40 agonist ivuxolimab. The receptor chain draws on TRBV6-5 and TRBJ2-7, with the D segment identity uncertain. This clonotype was obtained from an adult with an advanced solid tumor such as melanoma, head and neck, liver or kidney cancer. The bases are TGTGCCAGCAGCCTGGATGACGAGCAGTACTTC. Its coded protein is CASSLDDEQYF.